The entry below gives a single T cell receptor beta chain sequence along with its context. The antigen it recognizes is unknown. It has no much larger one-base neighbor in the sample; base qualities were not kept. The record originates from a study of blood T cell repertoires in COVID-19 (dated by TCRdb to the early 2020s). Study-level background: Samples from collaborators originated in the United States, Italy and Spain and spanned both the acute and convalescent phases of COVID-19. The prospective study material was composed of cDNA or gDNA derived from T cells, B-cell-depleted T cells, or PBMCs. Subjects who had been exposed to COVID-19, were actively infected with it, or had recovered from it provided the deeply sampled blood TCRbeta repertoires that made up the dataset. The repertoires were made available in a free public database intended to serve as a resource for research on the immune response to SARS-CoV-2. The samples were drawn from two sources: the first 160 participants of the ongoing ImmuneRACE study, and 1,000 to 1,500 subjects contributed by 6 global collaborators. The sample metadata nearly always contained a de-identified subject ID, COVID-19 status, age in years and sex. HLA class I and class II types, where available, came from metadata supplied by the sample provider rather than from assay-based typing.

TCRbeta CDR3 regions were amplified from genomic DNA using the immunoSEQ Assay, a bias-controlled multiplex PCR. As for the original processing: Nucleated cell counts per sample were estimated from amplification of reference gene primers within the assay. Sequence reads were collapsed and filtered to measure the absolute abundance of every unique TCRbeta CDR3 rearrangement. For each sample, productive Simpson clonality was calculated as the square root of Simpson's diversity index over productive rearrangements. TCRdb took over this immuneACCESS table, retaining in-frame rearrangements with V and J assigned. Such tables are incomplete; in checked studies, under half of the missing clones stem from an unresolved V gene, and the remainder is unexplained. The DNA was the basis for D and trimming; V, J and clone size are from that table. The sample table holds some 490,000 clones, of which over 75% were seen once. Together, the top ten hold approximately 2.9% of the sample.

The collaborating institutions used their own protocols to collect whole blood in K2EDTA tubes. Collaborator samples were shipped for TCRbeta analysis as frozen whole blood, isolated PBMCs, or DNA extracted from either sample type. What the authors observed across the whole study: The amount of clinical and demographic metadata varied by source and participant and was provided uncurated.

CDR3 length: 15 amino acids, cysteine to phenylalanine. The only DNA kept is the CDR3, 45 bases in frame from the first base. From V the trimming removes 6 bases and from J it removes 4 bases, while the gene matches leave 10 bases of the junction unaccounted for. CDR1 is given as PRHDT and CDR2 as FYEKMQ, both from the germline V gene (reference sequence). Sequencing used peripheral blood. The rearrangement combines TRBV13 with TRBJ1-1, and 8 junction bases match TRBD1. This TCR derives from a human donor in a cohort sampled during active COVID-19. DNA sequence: TGTGCCAGCAGTTTCAGGGGGCGCTCGGGCACTGAAGCTTTCTTT. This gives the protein CASSFRGRSGTEAFF.